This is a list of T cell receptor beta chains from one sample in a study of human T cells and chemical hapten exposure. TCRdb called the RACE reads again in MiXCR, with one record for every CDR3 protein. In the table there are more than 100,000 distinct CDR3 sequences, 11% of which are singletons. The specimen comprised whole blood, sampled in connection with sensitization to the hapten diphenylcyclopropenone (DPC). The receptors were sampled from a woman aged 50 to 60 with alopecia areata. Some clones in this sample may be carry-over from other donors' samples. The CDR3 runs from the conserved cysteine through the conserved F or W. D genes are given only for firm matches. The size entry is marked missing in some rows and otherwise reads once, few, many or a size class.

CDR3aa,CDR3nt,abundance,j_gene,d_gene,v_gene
CASSPRTGLGGNTIYF,TGTGCCAGCAGTCCTAGGACAGGGTTGGGAGGAAACACCATATATTTT,-,TRBJ1-3,TRBD1,TRBV9
CASSFGFAGELFF,TGTGCCAGCAGCTTCGGGTTCGCCGGGGAGCTGTTTTTT,-,TRBJ2-2,-,TRBV12-3/TRBV12-4
CASSLIAGTYEQYF,TGTGCCAGCAGCCTCATTGCGGGGACCTACGAGCAGTACTTC,many,TRBJ2-7,-,TRBV7-2
CASSSNGVVGAFF,TGTGCCAGCAGCTCAAATGGTGTGGTTGGAGCTTTCTTT,-,TRBJ1-1,-,TRBV7-2
CASSLGQTGELFF,TGTGCCAGCAGTTTAGGGCAGACCGGGGAGCTGTTTTTT,few,TRBJ2-2,-,TRBV28
CASMAAGGPENEQFF,TGTGCCAGCATGGCGGCGGGAGGCCCCGAAAATGAGCAGTTCTTC,-,TRBJ2-1,-,TRBV21-1
CASSLEGGTDTQYF,TGTGCCAGCAGCTTAGAGGGGGGCACAGATACGCAGTATTTT,many,TRBJ2-3,-,TRBV7-8
CSARDPGAVMYNKQFF,TGCAGTGCTAGAGACCCGGGGGCGGTGATGTACAATAAGCAGTTCTTC,-,TRBJ2-1,-,TRBV20-1
CASSLSYTGDPQNIQYF,TGCGCCAGCAGCCTATCCTATACAGGGGACCCCCAAAACATTCAGTACTTC,-,TRBJ2-4,TRBD1,TRBV4-1
CASSRQGRNQPQHF,TGTGCCAGCAGTCGACAGGGGCGCAATCAGCCCCAGCATTTT,few,TRBJ1-5,TRBD1,TRBV6-2/TRBV6-3
CASSLVEKGQYF,TGTGCCAGCAGCTTAGTCGAGAAGGGGCAGTACTTC,few,TRBJ2-7,-,TRBV7-2
CASSLAYEQYF,TGTGCCAGCAGTCTCGCCTACGAGCAGTACTTC,many,TRBJ2-7,-,TRBV28
CASSYSVAAGTDTQYF,TGTGCCAGCAGTTACTCGGTAGCGGCTGGCACAGATACGCAGTATTTT,-,TRBJ2-3,-,TRBV6-5
CASSRIIGTSGSQTQYF,TGTGCCAGCAGCCGGATTATTGGGACTAGCGGGAGTCAGACCCAGTACTTC,-,TRBJ2-5,TRBD2,TRBV14
CASSFLSVNTEAFF,TGTGCCAGCAGTTTCCTTTCTGTGAACACTGAAGCTTTCTTT,-,TRBJ1-1,-,TRBV28
CSARIPFGGANVLTF,TGCAGTGCTAGGATCCCGTTCGGTGGGGCCAACGTCCTGACTTTC,many,TRBJ2-6,-,TRBV20-1
CAINRGQSNQPQHF,TGTGCCATAAACAGGGGGCAGAGCAATCAGCCCCAGCATTTT,-,TRBJ1-5,TRBD1,TRBV27
CATSRDRTYEQYF,TGTGCCACCAGTCGGGACAGAACCTACGAGCAGTACTTC,few,TRBJ2-7,TRBD1,TRBV15
CASSPGTSDQPQHF,TGTGCCAGCAGCCCCGGGACATCCGATCAGCCCCAGCATTTT,few,TRBJ1-5,-,TRBV12-3/TRBV12-4
CASSFPLGSSYGYTF,TGTGCCAGCAGTTTTCCCTTAGGCAGCTCCTATGGCTACACCTTC,-,TRBJ1-2,-,TRBV28
CSVEGRSSSGNTIYF,TGCAGCGTTGAAGGCAGATCTTCCTCTGGAAACACCATATATTTT,-,TRBJ1-3,-,TRBV29-1
CASSRDPGAGTEAFF,TGCGCCAGCAGCCGGGACCCAGGGGCGGGCACTGAAGCTTTCTTT,-,TRBJ1-1,-,TRBV4-1
CASTMAGGAIYF,TGTGCCAGCACCATGGCGGGCGGGGCCATATATTTT,few,TRBJ1-3,-,TRBV12-3/TRBV12-4
CASSWGHPGPQHF,TGTGCCAGCAGCTGGGGACACCCCGGGCCCCAGCATTTT,many,TRBJ1-5,-,TRBV7-9
CASKWRFGTQYF,TGTGCCAGCAAATGGAGATTCGGGACCCAGTACTTC,-,TRBJ2-5,-,TRBV6-5
CASSGGRSGRGTGELFF,TGTGCCAGCAGTGGAGGACGTAGCGGGAGGGGAACCGGGGAGCTGTTTTTT,-,TRBJ2-2,TRBD2,TRBV6-1
CASSEGLSGANVLTF,TGTGCCAGCAGTGAGGGACTCTCTGGGGCCAACGTCCTGACTTTC,many,TRBJ2-6,-,TRBV2
CASSSEPGGTYEQYF,TGTGCCAGCAGCTCCGAACCGGGAGGAACCTACGAGCAGTACTTC,-,TRBJ2-7,TRBD2,TRBV7-2
CASSLDPGQEAFF,TGCGCCAGCAGCTTGGATCCGGGACAGGAAGCTTTCTTT,many,TRBJ1-1,TRBD1,TRBV5-1
CASSLGADGDTQYF,TGCGCCAGCAGCTTGGGAGCCGACGGGGATACGCAGTATTTT,-,TRBJ2-3,-,TRBV5-1
CASSERRRGREAFF,TGTGCCAGCAGCGAACGAAGGAGGGGGCGTGAAGCTTTCTTT,-,TRBJ1-1,TRBD1,TRBV16
CASSFRRDNGELFF,TGTGCCAGCAGCTTCCGCAGGGATAACGGGGAGCTGTTTTTT,-,TRBJ2-2,-,TRBV7-8
CASSLSGRRSSPQHF,TGTGCCAGCAGCTTATCGGGGCGGCGTAGTTCGCCCCAGCATTTT,many,TRBJ1-5,-,TRBV7-9
CASSLSGTARYEQYF,TGTGCCAGCAGCCTATCCGGGACAGCAAGGTACGAGCAGTACTTC,few,TRBJ2-7,TRBD1,TRBV5-6
CASSLGQGATNEKLFF,TGTGCCAGCAGTTTGGGGCAGGGGGCAACTAATGAAAAACTGTTTTTT,few,TRBJ1-4,TRBD1,TRBV12-3/TRBV12-4
CASSQDRDTEAFF,TGCGCCAGCAGCCAAGACAGGGACACTGAAGCTTTCTTT,-,TRBJ1-1,-,TRBV4-1
CASSYARGDTGELFF,TGTGCCAGCAGTTACGCCCGGGGAGACACCGGGGAGCTGTTTTTT,few,TRBJ2-2,-,TRBV7-2
CSVARQGVDTQYF,TGCAGCGTCGCCCGGCAGGGGGTAGATACGCAGTATTTT,many,TRBJ2-3,TRBD1,TRBV29-1
CASSPLNEQFF,TGTGCCAGCAGTCCCCTTAATGAGCAGTTCTTC,-,TRBJ2-1,-,TRBV6-2/TRBV6-3
CASSQGFYTEAFF,TGTGCCAGCAGCCAGGGGTTCTACACTGAAGCTTTCTTT,-,TRBJ1-1,-,TRBV3-1
CSASPNSGSTDTQYF,TGCAGTGCTTCCCCTAATAGCGGGAGTACAGATACGCAGTATTTT,many,TRBJ2-3,TRBD2,TRBV20-1
CSARSTGSLNQPQHF,TGCAGTGCTAGAAGTACAGGTTCCCTCAATCAGCCCCAGCATTTT,many,TRBJ1-5,-,TRBV20-1
CASSLAGGVKNIQYF,TGTGCCAGCAGCTTAGCGGGAGGAGTCAAAAACATTCAGTACTTC,-,TRBJ2-4,-,TRBV7-9
CASSDRLGDTEAFF,TGTGCCAGCAGTGATAGGCTGGGGGACACTGAAGCTTTCTTT,-,TRBJ1-1,-,TRBV6-1
CASSLGIGGNQPQHF,TGTGCCAGCAGTTTAGGGATTGGTGGGAATCAGCCCCAGCATTTT,few,TRBJ1-5,-,TRBV12-3/TRBV12-4
CASSRNPRDREGEQYF,TGTGCCAGCAGCCGGAACCCTAGGGACAGGGAAGGCGAGCAGTACTTC,-,TRBJ2-7,TRBD1,TRBV3-1
CSARVEADYGYTF,TGCAGTGCTAGGGTTGAGGCCGACTATGGCTACACCTTC,-,TRBJ1-2,-,TRBV20-1
CASSLGLGAGTVNDEQYF,TGTGCCAGCAGCTTAGGTTTGGGGGCCGGGACGGTTAACGACGAGCAGTACTTC,-,TRBJ2-7,-,TRBV7-6
CATRAGGVNQPQHF,TGTGCCACTAGGGCTGGAGGGGTAAATCAGCCCCAGCATTTT,-,TRBJ1-5,-,TRBV2
CASSPPSRSSYNEQFF,TGTGCCAGCAGCCCTCCGTCGCGGTCCTCCTACAATGAGCAGTTCTTC,few,TRBJ2-1,-,TRBV6-2/TRBV6-3
CASSPEGGVETQYF,TGTGCCAGCTCACCGGAAGGGGGAGTTGAGACCCAGTACTTC,few,TRBJ2-5,-,TRBV18
CASSQDTVYTEAFF,TGTGCCAGCAGCCAGGACACTGTGTACACTGAAGCTTTCTTT,few,TRBJ1-1,-,TRBV6-2/TRBV6-3
CASSLVQSLDTDTQYF,TGTGCCAGCAGTTTAGTACAGAGCCTGGACACAGATACGCAGTATTTT,few,TRBJ2-3,-,TRBV27
CSVGGGTGAYEQYF,TGCAGCGTTGGGGGAGGGACGGGAGCCTACGAGCAGTACTTC,few,TRBJ2-7,TRBD2,TRBV29-1
CSVEAPDRKADTQYF,TGCAGCGTTGAAGCCCCGGACAGGAAAGCAGATACGCAGTATTTT,few,TRBJ2-3,TRBD1,TRBV29-1
CASSVDPGRSNYGYTF,TGTGCCAGCAGCGTGGATCCCGGACGAAGTAACTATGGCTACACCTTC,few,TRBJ1-2,-,TRBV9